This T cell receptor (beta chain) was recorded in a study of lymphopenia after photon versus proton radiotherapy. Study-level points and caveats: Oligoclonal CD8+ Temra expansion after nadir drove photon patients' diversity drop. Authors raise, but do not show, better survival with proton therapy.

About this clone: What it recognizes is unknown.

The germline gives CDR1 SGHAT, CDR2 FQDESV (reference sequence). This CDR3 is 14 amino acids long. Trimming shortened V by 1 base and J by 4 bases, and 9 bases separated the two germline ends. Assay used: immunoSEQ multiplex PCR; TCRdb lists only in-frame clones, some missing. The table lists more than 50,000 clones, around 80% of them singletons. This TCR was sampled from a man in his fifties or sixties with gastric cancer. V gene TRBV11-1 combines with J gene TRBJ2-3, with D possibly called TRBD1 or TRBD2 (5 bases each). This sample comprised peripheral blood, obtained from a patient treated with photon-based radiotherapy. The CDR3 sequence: CASSLVGVADTQYF. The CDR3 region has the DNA TGTGCCAGCAGCTTAGTGGGGGTGGCAGATACGCAGTATTTT.